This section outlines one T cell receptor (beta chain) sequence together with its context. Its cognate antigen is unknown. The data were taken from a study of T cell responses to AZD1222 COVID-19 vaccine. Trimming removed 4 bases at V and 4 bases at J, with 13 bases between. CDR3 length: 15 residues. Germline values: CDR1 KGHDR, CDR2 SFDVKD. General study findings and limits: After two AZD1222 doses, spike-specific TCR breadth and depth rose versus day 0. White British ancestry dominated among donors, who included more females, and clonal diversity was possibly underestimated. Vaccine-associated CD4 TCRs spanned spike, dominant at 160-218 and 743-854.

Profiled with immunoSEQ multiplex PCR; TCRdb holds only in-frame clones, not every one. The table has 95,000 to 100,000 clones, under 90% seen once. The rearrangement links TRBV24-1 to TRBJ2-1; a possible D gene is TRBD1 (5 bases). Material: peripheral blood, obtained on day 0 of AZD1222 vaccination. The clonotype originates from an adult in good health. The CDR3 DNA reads TGTGCCACCAGTGACTTCGGACACGGTTACAATGAGCAGTTCTTC. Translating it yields CATSDFGHGYNEQFF.